The clone carrying this TCR beta chain appeared many times. TCRdb passed the 5' RACE reads through MiXCR, listing each CDR3 protein once. The table shows 150,000 or so distinct CDR3 sequences, with approximately 20% occurring only once. This CDR3 contains 15 residues. Trimming at V came to 3 bases and at J to 8 bases, leaving 3 bases not matched to a gene. CDR1 is SGHRS, CDR2 YFSETQ, per germline. This sample stems from a study of CD8 T cells in ankylosing spondylitis. The sample consisted of blood, either unsorted or a sorted T cell fraction (not recorded which). The TCR sequence derives from a male donor with ankylosing spondylitis or in good health (not recorded which). The chain uses TRBV5-1 and TRBJ1-6; 12 nucleotides match TRBD1. CDR3 residues: CASSWGQGAHSPLHF. Written as DNA, the CDR3 is TGCGCCAGCAGCTGGGGACAGGGGGCACATTCACCCCTCCACTTT.